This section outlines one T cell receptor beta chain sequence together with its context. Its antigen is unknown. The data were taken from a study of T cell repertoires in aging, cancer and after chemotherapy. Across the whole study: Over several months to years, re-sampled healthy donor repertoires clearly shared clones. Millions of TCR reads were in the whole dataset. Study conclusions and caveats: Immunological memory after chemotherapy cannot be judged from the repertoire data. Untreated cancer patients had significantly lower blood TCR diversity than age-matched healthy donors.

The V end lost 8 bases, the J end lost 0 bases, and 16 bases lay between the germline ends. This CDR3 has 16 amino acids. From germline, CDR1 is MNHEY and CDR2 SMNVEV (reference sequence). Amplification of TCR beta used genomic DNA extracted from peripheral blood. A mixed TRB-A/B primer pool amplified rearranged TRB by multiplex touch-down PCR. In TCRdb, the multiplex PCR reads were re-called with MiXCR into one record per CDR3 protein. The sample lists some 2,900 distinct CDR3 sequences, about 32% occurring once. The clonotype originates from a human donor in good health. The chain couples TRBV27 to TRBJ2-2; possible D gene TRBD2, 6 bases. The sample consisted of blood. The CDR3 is CASGSTGTANTGELFF. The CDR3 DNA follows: TGTGCCAGCGGTTCCACCGGGACTGCGAACACCGGGGAGCTGTTTTTT.